This TCR beta chain appears in the sequencing data of a study of cytomegalovirus exposure and HLA in healthy donors. The study's findings and limits: Researchers reportedly found TCR beta sequences accurately predicted most subjects' HLA-A and HLA-B alleles. Several of the most significant clusters appeared linked to common viral pathogens, based on a later analysis.

In its sample, this clone was seen a few times. Its specificity is unknown. The PCR contained 60 Vbeta and 13 Jbeta primers. In the original analysis: Among the unique TCR beta chains that a later analysis counted, some 73 million in all, about 11 million were shared. TCRdb's copy holds only in-frame clones and misses some; the assay was immunoSEQ multiplex PCR. V and J calls plus clone size are reproduced from that table; the DNA served to infer D and trimming. The sample has almost 200,000 clones; about 80% are singletons. Germline CDR1 reads KGHSH; CDR2 reads LQKENI. CDR3 length: 15 residues. With 1 base clipped from V and 2 bases from J, the junction kept 4 bases outside the gene matches.

The chain links TRBV18 to TRBJ2-5; 7 positions agree with TRBD1. The sequence was obtained from a man aged 25-40 years in good health and CMV-seronegative. Sequencing was done on a sample of PBMCs. The DNA for the CDR3 is TGTGCCAGCTCACCACTGGCAGGGGGACAAGAGACCCAGTACTTC. This sequence encodes CASSPLAGGQETQYF. Full variable domain (missing parts from reference TRBV18 and TRBJ2-5): NAGVMQNPRHLVRRRGQEARLRCSPMKGHSHVYWYRQLPEEGLKFMVYLQKENIIDESGMPKERFSAEFPKEGPSILRIQQVVRGDSAAYFCASSPLAGGQETQYFGPGTRLLVL.